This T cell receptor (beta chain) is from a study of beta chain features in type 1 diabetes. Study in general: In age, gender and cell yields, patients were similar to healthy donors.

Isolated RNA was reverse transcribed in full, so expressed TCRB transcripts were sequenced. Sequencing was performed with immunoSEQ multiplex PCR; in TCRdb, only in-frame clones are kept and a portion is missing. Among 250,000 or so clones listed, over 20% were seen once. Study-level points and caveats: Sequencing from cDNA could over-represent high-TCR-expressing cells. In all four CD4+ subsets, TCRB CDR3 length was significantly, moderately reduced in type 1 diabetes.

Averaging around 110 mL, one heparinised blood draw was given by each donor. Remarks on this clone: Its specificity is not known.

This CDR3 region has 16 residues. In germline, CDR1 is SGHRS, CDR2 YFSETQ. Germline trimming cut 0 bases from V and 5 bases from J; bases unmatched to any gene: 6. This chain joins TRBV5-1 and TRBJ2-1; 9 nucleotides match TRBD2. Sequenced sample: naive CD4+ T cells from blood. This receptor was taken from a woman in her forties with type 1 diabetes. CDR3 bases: TGCGCCAGCAGCTTGGCCGTAGTAGCGGGGGACAATGAGCAGTTCTTC. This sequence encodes CASSLAVVAGDNEQFF.